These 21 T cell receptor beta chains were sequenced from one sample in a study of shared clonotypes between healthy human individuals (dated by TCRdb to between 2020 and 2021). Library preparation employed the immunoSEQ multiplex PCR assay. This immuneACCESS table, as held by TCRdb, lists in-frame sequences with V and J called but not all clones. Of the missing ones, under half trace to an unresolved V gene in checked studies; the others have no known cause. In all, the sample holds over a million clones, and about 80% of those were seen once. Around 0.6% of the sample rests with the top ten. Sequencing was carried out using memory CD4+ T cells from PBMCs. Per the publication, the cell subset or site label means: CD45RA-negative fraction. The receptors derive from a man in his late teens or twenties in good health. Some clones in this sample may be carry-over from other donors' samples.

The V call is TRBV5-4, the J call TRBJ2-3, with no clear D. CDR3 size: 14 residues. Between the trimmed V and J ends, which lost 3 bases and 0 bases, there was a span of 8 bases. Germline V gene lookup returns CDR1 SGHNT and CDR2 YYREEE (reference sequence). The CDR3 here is CASSSRLSTDTQYF. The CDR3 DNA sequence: TGTGCCAGCAGCTCACGCCTGAGCACAGATACGCAGTATTTT.

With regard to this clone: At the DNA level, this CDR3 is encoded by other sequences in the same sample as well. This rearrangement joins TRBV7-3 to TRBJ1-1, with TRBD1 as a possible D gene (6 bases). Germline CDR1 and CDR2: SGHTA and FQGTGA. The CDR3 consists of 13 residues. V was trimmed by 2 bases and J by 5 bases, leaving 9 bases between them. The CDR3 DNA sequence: TGTGCCAGCAGCTTACTAGGGGGGACTGAAGCTTTCTTT. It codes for CASSLLGGTEAFF.

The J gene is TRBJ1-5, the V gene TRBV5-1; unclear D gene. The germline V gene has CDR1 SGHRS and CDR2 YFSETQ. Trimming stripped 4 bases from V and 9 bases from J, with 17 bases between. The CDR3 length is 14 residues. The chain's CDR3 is CASSPDPSGGPQHF. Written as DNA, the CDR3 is TGCGCCAGCAGCCCTGACCCCTCGGGAGGGCCCCAGCATTTT.

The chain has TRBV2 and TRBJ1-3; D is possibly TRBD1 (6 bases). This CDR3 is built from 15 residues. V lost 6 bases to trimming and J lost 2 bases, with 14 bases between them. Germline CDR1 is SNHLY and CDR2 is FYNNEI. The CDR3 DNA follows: TGTGCCAGCAGCCCCGCGCAGGGGACTGGAAACACCATATATTTT. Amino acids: CASSPAQGTGNTIYF.

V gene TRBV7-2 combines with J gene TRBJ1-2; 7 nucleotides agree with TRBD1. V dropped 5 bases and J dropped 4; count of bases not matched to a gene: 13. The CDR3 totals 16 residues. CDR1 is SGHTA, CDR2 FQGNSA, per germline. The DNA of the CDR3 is TGTGCCAGCAGCCTACAACCAGCGGGACAGCTCTATGGCTACACCTTC. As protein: CASSLQPAGQLYGYTF.

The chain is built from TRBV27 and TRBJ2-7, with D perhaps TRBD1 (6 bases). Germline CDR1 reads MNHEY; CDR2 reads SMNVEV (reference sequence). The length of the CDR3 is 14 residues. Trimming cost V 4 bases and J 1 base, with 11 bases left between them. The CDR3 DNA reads TGTGCCAGCAGTTCCAGGGGAAGGTCCTACGAGCAGTACTTC. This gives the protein CASSSRGRSYEQYF.

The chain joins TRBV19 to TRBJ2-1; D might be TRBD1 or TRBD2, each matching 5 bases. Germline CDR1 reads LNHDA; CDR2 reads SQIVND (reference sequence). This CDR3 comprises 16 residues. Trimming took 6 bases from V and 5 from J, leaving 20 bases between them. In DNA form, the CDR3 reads TGTGCCAGTAGAGGGCTAGGAGGACAAAAAGACAATGAGCAGTTCTTC. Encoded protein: CASRGLGGQKDNEQFF.

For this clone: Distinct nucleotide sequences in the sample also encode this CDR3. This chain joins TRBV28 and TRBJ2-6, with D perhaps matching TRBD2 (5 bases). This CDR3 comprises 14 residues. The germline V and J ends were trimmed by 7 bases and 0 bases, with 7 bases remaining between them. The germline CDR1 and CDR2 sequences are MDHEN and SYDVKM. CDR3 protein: CASNRGSGANVLTF. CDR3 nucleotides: TGTGCCAGCAACCGGGGCTCTGGGGCCAACGTCCTGACTTTC.

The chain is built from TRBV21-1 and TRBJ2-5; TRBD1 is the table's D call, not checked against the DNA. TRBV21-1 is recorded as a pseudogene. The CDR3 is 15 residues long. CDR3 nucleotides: TGTGCCAGCAGCAAAGAGGCAGGCGCCCAAGAGACCCAGTACTTC. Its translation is CASSKEAGAQETQYF.

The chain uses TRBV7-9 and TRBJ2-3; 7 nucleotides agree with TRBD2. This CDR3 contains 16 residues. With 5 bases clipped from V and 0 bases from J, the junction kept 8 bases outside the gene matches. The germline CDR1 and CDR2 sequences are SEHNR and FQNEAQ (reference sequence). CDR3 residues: CASSPRGSTSTDTQYF. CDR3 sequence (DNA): TGTGCCAGCAGCCCCCGCGGGAGTACTAGCACAGATACGCAGTATTTT.

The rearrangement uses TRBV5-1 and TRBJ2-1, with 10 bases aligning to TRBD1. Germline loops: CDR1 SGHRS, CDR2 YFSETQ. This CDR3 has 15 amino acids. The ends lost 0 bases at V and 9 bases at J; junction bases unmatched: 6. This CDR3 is CASSLAMTGGGEQFF. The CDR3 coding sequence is TGCGCCAGCAGCTTGGCTATGACAGGGGGCGGTGAGCAGTTCTTC.

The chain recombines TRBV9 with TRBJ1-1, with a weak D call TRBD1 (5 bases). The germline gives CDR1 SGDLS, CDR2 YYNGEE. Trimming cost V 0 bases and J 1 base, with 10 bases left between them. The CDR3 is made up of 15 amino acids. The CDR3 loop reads CASSVGDGTNTEAFF. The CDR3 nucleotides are TGTGCCAGCAGCGTAGGGGACGGGACGAACACTGAAGCTTTCTTT.

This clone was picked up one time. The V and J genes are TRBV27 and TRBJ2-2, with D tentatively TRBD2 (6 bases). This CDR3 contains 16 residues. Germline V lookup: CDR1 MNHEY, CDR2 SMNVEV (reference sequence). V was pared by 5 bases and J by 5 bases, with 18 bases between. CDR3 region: CASSPRVQEGTGELFF. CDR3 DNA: TGTGCCAGCAGTCCCCGAGTACAGGAGGGAACCGGGGAGCTGTTTTTT.

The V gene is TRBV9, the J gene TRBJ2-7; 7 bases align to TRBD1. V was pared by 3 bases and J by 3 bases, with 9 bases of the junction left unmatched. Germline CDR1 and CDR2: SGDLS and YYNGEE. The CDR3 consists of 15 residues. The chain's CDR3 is CASSAPGGEGYEQYF. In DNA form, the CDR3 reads TGTGCCAGCAGCGCTCCAGGGGGAGAAGGCTACGAGCAGTACTTC.

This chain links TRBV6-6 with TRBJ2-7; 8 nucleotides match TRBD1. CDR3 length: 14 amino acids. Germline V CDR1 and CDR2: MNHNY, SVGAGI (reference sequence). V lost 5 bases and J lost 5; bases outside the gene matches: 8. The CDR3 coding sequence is TGTGCCAGCAGTCTTCAGGGGGCAGTAGACGAGCAGTACTTC. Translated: CASSLQGAVDEQYF.

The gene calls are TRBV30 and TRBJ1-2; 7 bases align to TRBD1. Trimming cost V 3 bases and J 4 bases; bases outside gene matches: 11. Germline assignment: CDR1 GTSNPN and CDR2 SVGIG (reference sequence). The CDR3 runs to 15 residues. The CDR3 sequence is CAWRVIGTEGYGYTF. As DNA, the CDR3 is TGTGCCTGGAGGGTGATTGGGACAGAAGGCTATGGCTACACCTTC.

In DNA form, the CDR3 reads TGTGCCAGCAGCCCTTACTATCATACGCAGTATTTT. It yields the protein CASSPYYHTQYF. The chain carries TRBV14 and TRBJ2-3; unclear D gene. The germline V gene encodes CDR1 SGHDN and CDR2 FVKESK. Trimming took off 4 bases at V and 7 bases at J, with 9 bases between the two ends. This CDR3 is built from 12 residues.

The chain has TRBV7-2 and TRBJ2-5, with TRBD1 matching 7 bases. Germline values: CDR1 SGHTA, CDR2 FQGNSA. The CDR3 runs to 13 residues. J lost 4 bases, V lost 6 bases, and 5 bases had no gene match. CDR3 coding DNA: TGTGCCAGCAGTAATGACAGGGTAGAGACCCAGTACTTC. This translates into CASSNDRVETQYF.

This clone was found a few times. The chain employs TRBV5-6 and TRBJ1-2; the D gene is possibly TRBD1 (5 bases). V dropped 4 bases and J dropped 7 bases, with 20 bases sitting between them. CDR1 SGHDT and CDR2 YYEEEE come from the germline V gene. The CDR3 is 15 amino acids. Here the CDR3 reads CASSPLGETWVGYTF. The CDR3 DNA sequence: TGTGCCAGCAGCCCTCTGGGGGAGACCTGGGTTGGCTACACCTTC.

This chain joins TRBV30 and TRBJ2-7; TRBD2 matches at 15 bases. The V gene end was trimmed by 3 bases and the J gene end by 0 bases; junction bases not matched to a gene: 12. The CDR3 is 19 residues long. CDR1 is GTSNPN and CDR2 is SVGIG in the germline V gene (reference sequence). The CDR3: CAWSLLPGLAGGLSYEQYF. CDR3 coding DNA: TGTGCCTGGAGCCTACTCCCGGGACTAGCGGGAGGTCTCTCCTACGAGCAGTACTTC.

CDR3 sequence reads: CASMELAGGPYEQYF. The CDR3 DNA sequence: TGCGCCAGCATGGAACTAGCGGGGGGCCCCTACGAGCAGTACTTC. The chain couples TRBV5-1 to TRBJ2-7; 12 nucleotides align to TRBD2. The CDR3 spans 15 residues. V lost 6 bases to trimming and J lost 2 bases; unmatched junction nucleotides: 6. CDR1 is SGHRS, CDR2 YFSETQ, per germline. Full variable domain (remainder filled in from reference TRBV5-1 and TRBJ2-7): KAGVTQTPRYLIKTRGQQVTLSCSPISGHRSVSWYQQTPGQGLQFLFEYFSETQRNKGNFPGRFSGRQFSNSRSEMNVSTLELGDSALYLCASMELAGGPYEQYFGPGTRLTVT.